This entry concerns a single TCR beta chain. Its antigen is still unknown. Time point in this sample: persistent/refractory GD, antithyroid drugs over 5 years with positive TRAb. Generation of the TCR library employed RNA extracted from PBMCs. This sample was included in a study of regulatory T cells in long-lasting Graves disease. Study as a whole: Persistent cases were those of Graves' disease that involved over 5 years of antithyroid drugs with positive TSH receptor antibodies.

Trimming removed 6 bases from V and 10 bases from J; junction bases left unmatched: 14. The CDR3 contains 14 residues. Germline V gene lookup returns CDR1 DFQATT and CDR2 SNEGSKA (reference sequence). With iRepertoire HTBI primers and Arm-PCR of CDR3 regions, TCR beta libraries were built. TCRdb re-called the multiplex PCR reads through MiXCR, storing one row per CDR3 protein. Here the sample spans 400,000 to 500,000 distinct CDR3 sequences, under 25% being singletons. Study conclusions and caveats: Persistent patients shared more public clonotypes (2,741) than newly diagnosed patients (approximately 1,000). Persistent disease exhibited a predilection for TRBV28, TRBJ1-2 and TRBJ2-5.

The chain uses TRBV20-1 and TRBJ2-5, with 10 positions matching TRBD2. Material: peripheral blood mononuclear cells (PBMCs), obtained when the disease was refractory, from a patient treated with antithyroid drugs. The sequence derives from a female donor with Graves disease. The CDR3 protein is CSARSWTSGGGQYF. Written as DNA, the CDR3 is TGCAGTGCCCGGAGCTGGACTAGCGGTGGCGGCCAGTACTTC.